This record covers a single TCR beta chain. This clonotype has at least ten counts. The specificity of this receptor is unknown. Per-nucleotide qualities are absent, and no much larger clonotype sits a single base away. CDR1 and CDR2 are drawn from the germline V gene: LGHNA, YSLEER. Counted from cysteine to phenylalanine, this CDR3 has 19 amino acids. The entry retains the CDR3 DNA only, 57 bases that are in frame from base 1. Germline trimming amounts to 1 base on V and 2 bases on J, with 14 as the count of junction bases outside the gene matches. Ficoll-Paque density gradient centrifugation was the method used to isolate PBMCs. The run used an Illumina NovaSeq 6000. TCRalpha and TCRbeta cDNA libraries were constructed by 5'RACE with constant-segment primers, with sample barcodes and unique molecular identifiers being introduced. Trizol reagent was used to extract RNA from every sample. Libraries were amplified in two PCR steps, with a second sample barcode and Illumina TruSeq adapters added in the second step. The libraries were sequenced on an Illumina NovaSeq using 2 x 150 bp paired-end reads. As for the authors' bioinformatics: Demultiplexing of reads and collapsing into UMI-guided consensus sequences were performed with migec v1.2.7. Using mixcr v2.1.11, UMI consensuses were aligned to TRA and TRB V and J templates and then assembled into clonotypes. Expanded or contracted clonotypes were those called significant by both edgeR and NoisET, with noise models trained on biological replicates. For edgeR calls, the thresholds were a false discovery rate-adjusted p below 0.01 and a log2 fold-change of 1. PCA with hierarchical clustering of max-normalized trajectories of the 1000 most abundant clonotypes was used as exploratory dynamics analysis. Separately sequenced CD4+ and CD8+ repertoires were used to assign a CD4 or CD8 phenotype to each responding clone. TCRdb reprocessing: public reads trimmed at Q25 with fastp, clones called with MiXCR, in-frame beta chains kept. One record per CDR3 amino acid sequence lists the most common genes and DNA. The V and J calls come from TCRdb's annotation, not from the publication. The sample table shows 400,000 to 450,000 distinct CDR3 sequences, and roughly 18% are seen once. The ten largest account for under 25% of the sample.

This specimen belongs to a study of T-cell memory formation after mild COVID-19 (dated by TCRdb to about 2021). About the full investigation: Most TCR sequence clusters were specific to one of the two donors. Longitudinal TCRalpha and TCRbeta repertoire sequencing tracked T-cell clones expanding and contracting after mild COVID-19 in two donors. Two young, previously healthy adult volunteers made up the cohort, one male and one female.

Beyond this particular receptor, the publication reports: Contracting CD4+ clones turned up mainly in the CM and EM memory subsets, whereas EMRA was where CD8+ clones were enriched. Clones contracting from day 15 to 85 had balanced CD4/CD8 phenotypes, while a second wave expanding from day 15 to 37 was biased towards CD4+. Whether the second-wave clones peaking on day 37 were SARS-CoV-2 specific was not confirmed. Some responding clones were detected in pre-infection memory, suggesting pre-existing cross-reactive memory T cells joined the SARS-CoV-2 response. Only two mild cases were covered by the study, and larger cohorts that include severe cases with pre-infection samples were considered necessary.

The material sequenced was PBMCs or a T cell subset sorted from them (not recorded which). In this chain, TRBV4-3 is recombined with TRBJ2-3; 8 of the junction bases match TRBD2. The source is a young man who had mild COVID-19 (a few samples of this study predate the infection). The sample titles of this study are shuffled in the database, so cell type and time point are left out; the donor was told from shared clones. In nucleotides, the sequence is TGCGCCAGCAGCCAAGCCGCCATTCACATCGGGGGGGTCACAGATACGCAGTATTTT. Its coded protein is CASSQAAIHIGGVTDTQYF.